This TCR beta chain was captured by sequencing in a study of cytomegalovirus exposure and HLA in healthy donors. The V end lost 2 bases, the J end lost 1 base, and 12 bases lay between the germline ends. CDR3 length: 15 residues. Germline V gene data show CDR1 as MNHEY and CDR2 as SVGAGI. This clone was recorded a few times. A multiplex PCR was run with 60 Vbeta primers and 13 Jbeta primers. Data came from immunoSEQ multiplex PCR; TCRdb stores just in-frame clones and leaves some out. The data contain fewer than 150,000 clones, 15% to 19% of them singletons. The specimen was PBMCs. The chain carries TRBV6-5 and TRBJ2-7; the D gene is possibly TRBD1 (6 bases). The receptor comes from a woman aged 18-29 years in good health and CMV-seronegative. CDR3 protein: CASSYGQLVSYEQYF. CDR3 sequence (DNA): TGTGCCAGCAGTTACGGACAGTTAGTATCCTACGAGCAGTACTTC.